The subject of this entry is one TCR beta chain. The germline CDR1 and CDR2 sequences are SEHNR and FQNEAQ (reference sequence). The CDR3 length is 15 residues. J was trimmed by 11 bases and V by 2 bases; bases with no gene match: 11. The data were obtained in a study of control samples from healthy donors and cancer patients. Profiling relied on immunoSEQ multiplex PCR, and the TCRdb table lists in-frame clones only, not all of them. Of some 150,000 clones in the sample, around 90% are singletons; the top ten hold more than 6.5%. The chain has TRBV7-9 and TRBJ1-4, with 7 bases aligning to TRBD1. The TCR originated in a man younger than 35 in good health. Specimen: blood. The CDR3 here is CASSLPRDSAEKLFF. CDR3 in DNA: TGTGCCAGCAGCTTACCCCGGGACAGTGCTGAGAAACTGTTTTTT.